This T cell receptor beta chain was captured by sequencing in a study of blood T cell repertoires in COVID-19. Overall study: Samples taken during acute and convalescent COVID-19 were collected in the United States, Italy and Spain. The analysed material was cDNA or gDNA that came from T cells, B-cell-depleted T cells, or PBMCs.

Data came from immunoSEQ multiplex PCR; TCRdb stores just in-frame clones and leaves some out. Of under 35,000 clones in the sample, about 88% were seen once. This CDR3 has 15 amino acids. With 6 bases clipped from V and 1 base from J, the junction kept 3 bases outside the gene matches. The V gene's germline CDR1 is MNHEY and CDR2 SVGAGI. The chain joins TRBV6-5 to TRBJ2-2, with 9 bases that match TRBD1. The sample was peripheral blood. This receptor was identified in a woman between 45 and 65 years old with active COVID-19. The CDR3 reads CASRRDRVNTGELFF. The CDR3, as DNA: TGTGCCAGCAGAAGGGACAGGGTGAACACCGGGGAGCTGTTTTTT.